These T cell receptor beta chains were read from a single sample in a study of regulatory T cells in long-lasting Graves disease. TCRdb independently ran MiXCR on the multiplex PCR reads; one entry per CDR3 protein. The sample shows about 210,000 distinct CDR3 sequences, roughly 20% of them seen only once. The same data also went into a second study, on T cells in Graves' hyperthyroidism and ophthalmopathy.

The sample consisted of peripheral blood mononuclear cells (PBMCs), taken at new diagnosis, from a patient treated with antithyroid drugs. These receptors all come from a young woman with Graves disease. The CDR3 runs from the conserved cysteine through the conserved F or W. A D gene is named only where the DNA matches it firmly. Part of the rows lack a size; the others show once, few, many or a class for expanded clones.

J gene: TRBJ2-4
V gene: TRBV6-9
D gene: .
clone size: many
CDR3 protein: CASSYPGTDNIQYF
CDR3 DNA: TGTGCCAGCAGTTACCCCGGGACGGATAACATTCAGTACTTC

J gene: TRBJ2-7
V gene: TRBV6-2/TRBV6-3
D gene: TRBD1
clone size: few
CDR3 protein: CASTLDRAGQYF
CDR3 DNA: TGTGCCAGCACCCTCGACAGGGCCGGGCAGTACTTC

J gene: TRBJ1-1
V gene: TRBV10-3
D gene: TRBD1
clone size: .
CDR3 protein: CAIGPGQMNTEAFF
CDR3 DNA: TGTGCCATCGGACCGGGACAGATGAACACTGAAGCTTTCTTT

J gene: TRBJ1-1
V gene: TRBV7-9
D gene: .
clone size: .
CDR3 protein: CASNLVVGVGVAGRLRTEAFF
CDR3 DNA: TGTGCCAGCAACTTAGTAGTGGGGGTTGGGGTGGCAGGGAGGCTGCGCACTGAAGCTTTCTTT

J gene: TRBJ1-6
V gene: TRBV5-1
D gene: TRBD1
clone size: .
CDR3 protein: CASSLRPVGQGHSPLHF
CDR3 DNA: TGCGCCAGCAGCTTGAGGCCGGTGGGACAGGGGCATTCACCCCTCCACTTT

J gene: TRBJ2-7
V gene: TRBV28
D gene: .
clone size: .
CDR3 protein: CATNAFYEQYF
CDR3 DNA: TGTGCCACCAATGCCTTCTACGAGCAGTACTTC

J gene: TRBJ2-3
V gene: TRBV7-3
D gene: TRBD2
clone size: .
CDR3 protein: CASSLVGGGAKDTQYF
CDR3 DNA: TGTGCCAGCAGCTTAGTGGGCGGGGGGGCCAAAGATACGCAGTATTTT

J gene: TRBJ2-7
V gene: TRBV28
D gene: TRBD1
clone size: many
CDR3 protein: CASSLSRQGAWEQYF
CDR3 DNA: TGTGCCAGCAGTTTATCACGACAGGGGGCATGGGAGCAGTACTTC

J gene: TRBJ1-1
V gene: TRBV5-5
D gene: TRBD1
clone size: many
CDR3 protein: CASSLEQGVFTEAFF
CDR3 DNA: TGCGCCAGCAGCTTGGAACAGGGGGTCTTCACTGAAGCTTTCTTT

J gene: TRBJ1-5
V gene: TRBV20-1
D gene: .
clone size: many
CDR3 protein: CSARDISGGNQPQHF
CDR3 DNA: TGCAGTGCTAGAGATATTTCAGGTGGCAATCAGCCCCAGCATTTT

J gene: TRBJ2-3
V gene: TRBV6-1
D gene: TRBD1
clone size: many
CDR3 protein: CASSDPSGTGYTDTQYF
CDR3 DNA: TGTGCCAGCAGTGACCCCTCCGGGACAGGATACACAGATACGCAGTATTTT

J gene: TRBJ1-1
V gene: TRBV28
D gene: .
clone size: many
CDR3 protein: CASSFRNTEAFF
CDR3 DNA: TGTGCCAGCAGTTTTAGGAACACTGAAGCTTTCTTT

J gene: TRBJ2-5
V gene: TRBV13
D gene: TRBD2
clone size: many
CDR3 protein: CASSFRGGETQYF
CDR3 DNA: TGTGCCAGCAGCTTCCGGGGGGGGGAGACCCAGTACTTC

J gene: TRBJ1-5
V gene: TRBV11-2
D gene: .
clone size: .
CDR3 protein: CASSLGEDQPQHF
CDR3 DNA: TGTGCCAGCAGCTTGGGGGAGGATCAGCCCCAGCATTTT

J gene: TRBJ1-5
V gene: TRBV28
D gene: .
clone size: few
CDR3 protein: CAADGTLGQPQHF
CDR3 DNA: TGTGCCGCGGACGGGACGTTAGGTCAGCCCCAGCATTTT

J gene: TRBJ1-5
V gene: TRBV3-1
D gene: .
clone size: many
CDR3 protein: CASSQEGGVRPQHF
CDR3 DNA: TGTGCCAGCAGCCAGGAGGGAGGAGTTAGGCCCCAGCATTTT

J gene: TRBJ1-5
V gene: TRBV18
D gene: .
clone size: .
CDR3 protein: CASSPSTPRAGQPQHF
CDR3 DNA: TGTGCCAGCTCACCCTCGACACCAAGAGCAGGTCAGCCCCAGCATTTT

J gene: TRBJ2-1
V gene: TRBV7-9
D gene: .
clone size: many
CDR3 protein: CASSLRAVGYNEQFF
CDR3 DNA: TGTGCCAGCAGCCTCCGCGCCGTGGGATACAATGAGCAGTTCTTC

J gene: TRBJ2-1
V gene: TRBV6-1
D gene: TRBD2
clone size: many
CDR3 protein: CASRISGSSYNEQFF
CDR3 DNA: TGTGCCAGCAGAATAAGCGGGAGTTCCTACAATGAGCAGTTCTTC

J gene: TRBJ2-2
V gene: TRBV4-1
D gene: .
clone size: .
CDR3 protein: CASQTGRTGELFF
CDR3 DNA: TGCGCCAGCCAGACAGGGAGGACCGGGGAGCTGTTTTTT

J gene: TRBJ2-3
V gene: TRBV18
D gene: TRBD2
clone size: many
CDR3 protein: CASSPGTSGYTDTQYF
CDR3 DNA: TGTGCCAGCTCACCTGGGACTAGCGGGTACACAGATACGCAGTATTTT

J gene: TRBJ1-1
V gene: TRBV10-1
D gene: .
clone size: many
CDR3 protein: CASSELSGSMMNTEAFF
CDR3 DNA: TGCGCCAGCAGTGAGCTCAGCGGGAGCATGATGAACACTGAAGCTTTCTTT

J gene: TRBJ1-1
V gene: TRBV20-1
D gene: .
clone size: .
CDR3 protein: CSAEGTHTEAFF
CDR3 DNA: TGCAGTGCTGAGGGGACACACACTGAAGCTTTCTTT

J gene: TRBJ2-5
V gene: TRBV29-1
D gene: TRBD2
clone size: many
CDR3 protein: CSVAFIAGGKTQYF
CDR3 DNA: TGCAGCGTAGCATTTATAGCGGGAGGGAAGACCCAGTACTTC

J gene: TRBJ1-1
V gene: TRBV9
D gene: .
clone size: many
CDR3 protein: CASSVGSGEAFF
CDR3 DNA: TGTGCCAGCAGCGTAGGCAGCGGTGAAGCTTTCTTT

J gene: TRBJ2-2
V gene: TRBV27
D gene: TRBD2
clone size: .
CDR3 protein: CASTYWGGGRTGELVF
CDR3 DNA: TGTGCCAGCACTTATTGGGGGGGGGGTCGCACCGGGGAGCTGGTTTTT

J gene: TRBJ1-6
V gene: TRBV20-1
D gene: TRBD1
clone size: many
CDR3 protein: CSAGQGLGNSPLHF
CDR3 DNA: TGCAGTGCTGGACAGGGTTTAGGCAATTCACCCCTCCACTTT

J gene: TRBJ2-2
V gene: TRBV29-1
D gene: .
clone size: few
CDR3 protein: CSVSIPSNTGELFF
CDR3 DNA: TGCAGCGTTTCTATCCCTTCGAACACCGGGGAGCTGTTTTTT

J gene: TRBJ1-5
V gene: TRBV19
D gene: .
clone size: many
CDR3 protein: CASSSSGTLNQPQHF
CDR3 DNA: TGTGCCAGTAGTTCCTCTGGGACGTTAAATCAGCCCCAGCATTTT

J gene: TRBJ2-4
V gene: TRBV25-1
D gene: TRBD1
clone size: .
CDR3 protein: CASSDGTGRNIQYF
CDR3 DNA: TGTGCCAGCAGTGATGGGACAGGAAGAAACATTCAGTACTTC

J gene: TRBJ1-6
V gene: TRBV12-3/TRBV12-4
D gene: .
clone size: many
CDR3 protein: CASSGQGISPLHF
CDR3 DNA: TGTGCCAGCAGTGGCCAGGGGATTTCACCCCTCCACTTT

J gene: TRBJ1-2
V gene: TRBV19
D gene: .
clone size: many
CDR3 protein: CASSIVGAQGGYTF
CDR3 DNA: TGTGCCAGTAGTATAGTTGGGGCCCAGGGTGGCTACACCTTC

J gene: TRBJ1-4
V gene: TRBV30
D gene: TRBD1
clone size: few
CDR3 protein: CAWSGQDNEKLFF
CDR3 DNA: TGTGCCTGGTCCGGACAGGATAATGAAAAACTGTTTTTT

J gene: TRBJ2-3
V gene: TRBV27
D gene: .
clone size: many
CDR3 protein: CASKASSTDTQYF
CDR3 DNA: TGTGCCAGCAAGGCCAGTTCCACAGATACGCAGTATTTT